This T cell receptor beta chain was sequenced for a study of human T cells and chemical hapten exposure. Single cDNA molecules in the library carried unique molecular identifiers attached during preparation. In the original workflow: TCRs per sample had a median of approximately 88,000 and ranged from roughly 23,224 to 700,000. One entry per CDR3 protein results from TCRdb running MiXCR on the RACE reads. It is TCRdb's table, rather than the study itself, that gives the V and J calls and clone size. The sample holds around 350,000 distinct CDR3 sequences; 5.5% are singletons and the top ten take less than 9%. Germline V gene lookup returns CDR1 DFQATT and CDR2 SNEGSKA (reference sequence). The CDR3 is made up of 16 amino acids. The V end lost 0 bases, the J end lost 7 bases, and 16 bases lay between the germline ends. Specified time point: pre-sensitization, week 0. Treatment noted: therapeutic diphenylcyclopropenone sensitization with weekly scalp DPC. The donor pool consisted of alopecia patients aged 18 to 70 years, considered suitable for DPC.

Sample: whole blood, taken in connection with sensitization to the hapten diphenylcyclopropenone (DPC). The genes are TRBV20-1 and TRBJ1-6, with D maybe TRBD1 (6 bases). This TCR was recovered from a woman between 18 and 29 years old with alopecia areata. Some clones in this sample may be carry-over from other donors' samples. The CDR3 protein is CSARDPQGMGNSPLHF. The DNA for the CDR3 is TGCAGTGCTAGAGATCCCCAGGGGATGGGCAATTCACCCCTCCACTTT.